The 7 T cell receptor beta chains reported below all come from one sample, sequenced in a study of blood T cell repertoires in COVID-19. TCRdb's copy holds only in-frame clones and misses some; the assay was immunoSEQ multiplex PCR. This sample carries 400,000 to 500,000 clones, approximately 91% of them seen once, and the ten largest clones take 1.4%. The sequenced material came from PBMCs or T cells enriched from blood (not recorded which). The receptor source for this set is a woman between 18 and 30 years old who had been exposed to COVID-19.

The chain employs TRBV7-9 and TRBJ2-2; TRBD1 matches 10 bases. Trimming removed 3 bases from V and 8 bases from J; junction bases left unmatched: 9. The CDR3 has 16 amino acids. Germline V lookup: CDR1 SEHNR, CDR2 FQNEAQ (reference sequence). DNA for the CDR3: TGTGCCAGCAGCTTTTGGCGACAGGGGGCCTCAGGGGAGCTGTTTTTT. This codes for CASSFWRQGASGELFF.

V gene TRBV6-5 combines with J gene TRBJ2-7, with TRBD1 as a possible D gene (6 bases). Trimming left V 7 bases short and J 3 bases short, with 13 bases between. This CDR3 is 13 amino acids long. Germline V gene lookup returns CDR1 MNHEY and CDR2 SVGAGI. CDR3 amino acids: CASNERDNYEQYF. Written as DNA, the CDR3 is TGTGCCAGCAACGAACGGGACAACTACGAGCAGTACTTC.

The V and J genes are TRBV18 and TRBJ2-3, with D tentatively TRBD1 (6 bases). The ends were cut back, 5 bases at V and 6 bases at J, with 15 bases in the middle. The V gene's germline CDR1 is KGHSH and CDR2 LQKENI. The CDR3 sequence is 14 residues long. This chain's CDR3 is CASSRSGDQDTQYF. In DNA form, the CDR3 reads TGTGCCAGCTCAAGGTCAGGGGACCAGGATACGCAGTATTTT.

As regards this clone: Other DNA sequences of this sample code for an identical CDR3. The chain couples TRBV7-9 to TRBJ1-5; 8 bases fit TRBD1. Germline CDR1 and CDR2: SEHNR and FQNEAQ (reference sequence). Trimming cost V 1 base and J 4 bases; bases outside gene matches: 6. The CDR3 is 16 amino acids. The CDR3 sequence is CASSLGAGGGNQPQHF. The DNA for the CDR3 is TGTGCCAGCAGCTTAGGGGCAGGGGGCGGTAATCAGCCCCAGCATTTT.

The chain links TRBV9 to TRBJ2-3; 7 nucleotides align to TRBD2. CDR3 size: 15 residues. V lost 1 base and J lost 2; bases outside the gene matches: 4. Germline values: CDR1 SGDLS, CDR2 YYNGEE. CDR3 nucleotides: TGTGCCAGCAGCGTATCCGGGGGGATCACAGATACGCAGTATTTT. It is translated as CASSVSGGITDTQYF.

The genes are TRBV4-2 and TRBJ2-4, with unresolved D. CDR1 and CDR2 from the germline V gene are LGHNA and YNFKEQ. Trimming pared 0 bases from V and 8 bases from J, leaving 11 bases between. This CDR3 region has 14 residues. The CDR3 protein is CASSQDTAVDIQYF. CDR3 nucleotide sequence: TGTGCCAGCAGCCAAGATACAGCTGTAGACATTCAGTACTTC.

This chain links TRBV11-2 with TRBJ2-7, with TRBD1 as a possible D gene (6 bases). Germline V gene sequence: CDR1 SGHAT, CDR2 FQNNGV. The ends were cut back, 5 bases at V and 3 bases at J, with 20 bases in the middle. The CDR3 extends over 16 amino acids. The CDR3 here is CASSGGFYPTHYEQYF. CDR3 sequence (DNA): TGTGCCAGCAGCGGGGGCTTCTACCCAACTCACTACGAGCAGTACTTC.